This T cell receptor beta chain was found in a study of shared clonotypes between healthy human individuals. Study summary: Each donor's CD4 naive and CD4 memory cells filled three plates apiece, CD8 naive two, and CD8 memory one.

Evenly divided among several immunoSEQ plates was the genomic DNA of each subset. Data came from immunoSEQ multiplex PCR; TCRdb stores just in-frame clones and leaves some out. In the table there are over a million clones, roughly 74% of which are singletons. Donors comprised only Caucasian adults living in Nashville, Tennessee. Investigators divided CD4+ cells into CD45RA+ naive and CD45RA-negative memory subsets. Germline values: CDR1 SGHNT, CDR2 YYREEE (reference sequence). The CDR3 length is 16 residues. V trimming: 6 bases; J trimming: 3 bases; junction bases outside the gene matches: 10. The chain uses TRBV5-4 and TRBJ2-3; TRBD1 aligns across 10 bases. The material sequenced was memory CD4+ T cells from PBMCs. Subset specified: CD45RA-negative fraction. The sequence came from a man in his late teens or twenties in good health. Some clones in this sample may be carry-over from other donors' samples. The CDR3 region is CASIPGQGYGTDTQYF. CDR3 sequence (DNA): TGTGCCAGCATCCCGGGACAGGGGTATGGGACAGATACGCAGTATTTT.